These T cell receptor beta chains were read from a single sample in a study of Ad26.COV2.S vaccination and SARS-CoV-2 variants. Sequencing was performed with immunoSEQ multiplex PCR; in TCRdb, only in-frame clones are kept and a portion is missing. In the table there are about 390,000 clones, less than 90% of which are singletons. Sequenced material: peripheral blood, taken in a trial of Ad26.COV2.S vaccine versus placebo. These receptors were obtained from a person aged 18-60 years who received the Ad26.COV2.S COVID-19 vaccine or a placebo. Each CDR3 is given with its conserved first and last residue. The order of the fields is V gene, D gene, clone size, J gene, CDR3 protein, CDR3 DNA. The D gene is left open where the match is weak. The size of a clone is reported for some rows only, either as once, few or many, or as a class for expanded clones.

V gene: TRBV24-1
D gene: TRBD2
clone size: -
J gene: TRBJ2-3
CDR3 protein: CATSDPSWGGITDTQYF
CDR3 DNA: TGTGCCACCAGTGACCCTTCGTGGGGGGGGATCACAGATACGCAGTATTTT

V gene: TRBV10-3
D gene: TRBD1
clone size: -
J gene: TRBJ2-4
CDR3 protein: CAISDYNVGTGVRLAKNIQYF
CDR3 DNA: TGTGCCATCAGTGACTATAATGTGGGGACAGGGGTTCGACTAGCCAAAAACATTCAGTACTTC

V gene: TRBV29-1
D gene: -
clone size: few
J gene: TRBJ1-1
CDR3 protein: CSVEAGTEAFF
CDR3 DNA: TGCAGCGTTGAAGCAGGGACTGAAGCTTTCTTT

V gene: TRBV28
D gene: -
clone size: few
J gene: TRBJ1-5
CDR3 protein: CASGQLPQHF
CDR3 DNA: TGTGCCAGCGGTCAATTGCCCCAGCATTTT

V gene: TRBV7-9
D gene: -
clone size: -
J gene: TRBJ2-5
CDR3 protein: CASTLDYQETQYF
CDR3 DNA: TGTGCCAGCACCCTCGACTACCAAGAGACCCAGTACTTC

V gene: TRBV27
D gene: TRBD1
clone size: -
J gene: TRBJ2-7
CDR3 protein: CASSSIGQGVPEQYF
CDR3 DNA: TGTGCCAGCAGTTCAATAGGACAGGGGGTACCCGAGCAGTACTTC

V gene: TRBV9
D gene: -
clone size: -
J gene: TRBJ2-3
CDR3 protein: CASSVENLATDTQYF
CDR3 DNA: TGTGCCAGCAGCGTAGAGAATTTAGCGACAGATACGCAGTATTTT

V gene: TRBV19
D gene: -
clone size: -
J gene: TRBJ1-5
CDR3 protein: CASSLNRNSNQPQHF
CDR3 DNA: TGTGCCAGTAGTTTGAATCGAAATAGCAATCAGCCCCAGCATTTT

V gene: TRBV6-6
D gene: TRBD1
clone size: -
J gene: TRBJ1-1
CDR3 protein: CASRHPGQVNTEAFF
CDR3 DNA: TGTGCCAGCCGGCACCCGGGACAGGTGAACACTGAAGCTTTCTTT

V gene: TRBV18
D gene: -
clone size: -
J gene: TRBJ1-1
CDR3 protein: CASSLTDSLNTEAFF
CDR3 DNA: TGTGCCAGCTCGCTAACTGACAGTCTGAACACTGAAGCTTTCTTT

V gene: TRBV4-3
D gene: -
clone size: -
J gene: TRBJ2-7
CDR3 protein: CASSQEALVGEQYF
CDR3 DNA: TGCGCCAGCAGCCAAGAGGCACTAGTTGGCGAGCAGTACTTC

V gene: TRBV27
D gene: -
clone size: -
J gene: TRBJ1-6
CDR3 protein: CASSSAYEGGSPLHF
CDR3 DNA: TGTGCCAGCAGTTCCGCGTATGAGGGAGGATCACCCCTCCACTTT

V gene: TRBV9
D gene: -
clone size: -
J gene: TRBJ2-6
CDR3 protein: CASSGAIGASGANVLTF
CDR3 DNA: TGTGCCAGCAGCGGGGCGATAGGGGCCTCTGGGGCCAACGTCCTGACTTTC

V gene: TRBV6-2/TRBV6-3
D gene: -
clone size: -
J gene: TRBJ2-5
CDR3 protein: CASSYSWRGPQETQYF
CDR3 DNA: TGTGCCAGCAGTTATAGTTGGAGGGGACCACAAGAGACCCAGTACTTC

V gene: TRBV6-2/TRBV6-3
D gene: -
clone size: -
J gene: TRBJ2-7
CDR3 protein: CASSYFPRAYEQYF
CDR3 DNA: TGTGCCAGCAGTTATTTTCCCAGGGCCTACGAGCAGTACTTC

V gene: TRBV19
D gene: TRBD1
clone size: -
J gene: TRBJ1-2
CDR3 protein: CATPKDRGIDGYTF
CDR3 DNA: TGTGCCACCCCTAAGGACAGGGGGATCGATGGCTACACCTTC

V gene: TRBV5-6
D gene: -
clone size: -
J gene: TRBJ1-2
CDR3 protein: CASSLAGVNGYTF
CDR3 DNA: TGTGCCAGCAGCTTGGCGGGGGTTAATGGCTACACCTTC

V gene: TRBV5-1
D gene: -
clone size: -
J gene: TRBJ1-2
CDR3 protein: CASSSGQLRYGYTF
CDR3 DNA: TGCGCCAGCAGCTCAGGACAGCTAAGATATGGCTACACCTTC

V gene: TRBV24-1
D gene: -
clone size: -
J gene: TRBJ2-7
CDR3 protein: CATSANRATNEQYF
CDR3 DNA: TGTGCCACCAGTGCCAATCGGGCGACTAATGAGCAGTACTTC